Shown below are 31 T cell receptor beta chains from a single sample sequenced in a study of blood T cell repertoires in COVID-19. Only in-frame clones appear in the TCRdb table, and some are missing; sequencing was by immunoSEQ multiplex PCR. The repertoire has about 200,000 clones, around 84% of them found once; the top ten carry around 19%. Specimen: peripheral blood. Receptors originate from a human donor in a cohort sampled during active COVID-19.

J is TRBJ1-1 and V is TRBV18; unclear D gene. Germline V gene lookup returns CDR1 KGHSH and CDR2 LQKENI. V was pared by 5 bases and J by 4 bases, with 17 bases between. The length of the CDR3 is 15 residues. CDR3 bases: TGTGCCAGCTCAAGAGCGGAGTATTTGGGCACTGAAGCTTTCTTT. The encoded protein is CASSRAEYLGTEAFF.

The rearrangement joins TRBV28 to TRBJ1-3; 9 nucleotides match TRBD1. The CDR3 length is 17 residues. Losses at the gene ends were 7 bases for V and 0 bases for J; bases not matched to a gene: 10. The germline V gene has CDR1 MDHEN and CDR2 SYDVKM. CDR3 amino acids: CASIGVDRGSSGNTIYF. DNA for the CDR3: TGTGCCAGCATAGGAGTGGACAGGGGAAGCTCTGGAAACACCATATATTTT.

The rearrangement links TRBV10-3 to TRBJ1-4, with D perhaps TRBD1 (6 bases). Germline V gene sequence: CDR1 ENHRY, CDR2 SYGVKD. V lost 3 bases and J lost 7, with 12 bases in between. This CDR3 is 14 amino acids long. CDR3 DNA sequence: TGTGCCATCAGTGACAGGGGTCAGGGTGAAAAACTGTTTTTT. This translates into CAISDRGQGEKLFF.

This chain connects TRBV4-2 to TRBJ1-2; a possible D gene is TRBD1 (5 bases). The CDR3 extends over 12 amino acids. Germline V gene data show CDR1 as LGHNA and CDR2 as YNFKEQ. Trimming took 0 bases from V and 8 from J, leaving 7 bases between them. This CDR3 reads CASSQERGGYTF. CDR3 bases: TGTGCCAGCAGCCAAGAAAGGGGAGGCTACACCTTC.

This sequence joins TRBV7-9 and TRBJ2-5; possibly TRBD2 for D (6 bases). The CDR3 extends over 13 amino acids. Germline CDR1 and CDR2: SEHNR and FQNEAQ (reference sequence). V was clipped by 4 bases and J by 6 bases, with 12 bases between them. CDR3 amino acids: CASSYSSVQTQYF. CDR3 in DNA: TGTGCCAGCAGCTATTCTAGCGTCCAGACCCAGTACTTC.

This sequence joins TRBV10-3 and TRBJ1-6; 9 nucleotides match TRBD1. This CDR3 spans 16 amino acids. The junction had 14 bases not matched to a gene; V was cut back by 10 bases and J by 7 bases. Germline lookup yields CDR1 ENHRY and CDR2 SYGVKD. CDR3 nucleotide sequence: TGTGCCACGTGGGGGGACAGGGTGTTAGAGAATTCACCCCTCCACTTT. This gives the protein CATWGDRVLENSPLHF.

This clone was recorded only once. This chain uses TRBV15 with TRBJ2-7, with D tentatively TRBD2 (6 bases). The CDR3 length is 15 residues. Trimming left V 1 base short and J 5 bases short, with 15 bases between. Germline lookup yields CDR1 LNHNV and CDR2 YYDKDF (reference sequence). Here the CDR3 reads CATSRVRGTPHEQYV. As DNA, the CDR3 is TGTGCCACCAGCAGAGTACGGGGGACCCCCCACGAGCAGTACGTC.

The CDR3 DNA reads as TGTGCCATCAGTAGCGGGGGGGCGGAGACCCAGTACTTC. It is translated as CAISSGGAETQYF. The chain links TRBV10-3 to TRBJ2-5; TRBD2 aligns across 10 bases. Germline lookup yields CDR1 ENHRY and CDR2 SYGVKD. V lost 5 bases to trimming and J lost 5 bases; unmatched junction nucleotides: 2. The CDR3 runs to 13 residues.

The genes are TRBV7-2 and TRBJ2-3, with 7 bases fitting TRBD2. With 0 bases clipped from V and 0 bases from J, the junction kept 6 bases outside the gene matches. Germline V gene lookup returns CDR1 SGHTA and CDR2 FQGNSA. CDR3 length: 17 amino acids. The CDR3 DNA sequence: TGTGCCAGCAGCTTAGCAGGAGCGGGACCTAGCACAGATACGCAGTATTTT. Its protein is CASSLAGAGPSTDTQYF.

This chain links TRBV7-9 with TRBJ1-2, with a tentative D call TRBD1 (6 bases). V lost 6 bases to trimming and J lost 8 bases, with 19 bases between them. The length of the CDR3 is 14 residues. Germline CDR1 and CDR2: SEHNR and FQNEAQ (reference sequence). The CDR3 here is CASRIQGVGEGYTF. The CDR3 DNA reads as TGTGCCAGCAGGATACAGGGAGTGGGGGAAGGCTACACCTTC.

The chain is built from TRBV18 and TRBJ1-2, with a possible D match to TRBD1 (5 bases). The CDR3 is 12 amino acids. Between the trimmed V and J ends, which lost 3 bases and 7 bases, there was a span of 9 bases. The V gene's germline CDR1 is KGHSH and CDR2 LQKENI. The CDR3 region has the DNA TGTGCCAGCTCACCGAGCGACAGTGGCTACACCTTC. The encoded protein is CASSPSDSGYTF.

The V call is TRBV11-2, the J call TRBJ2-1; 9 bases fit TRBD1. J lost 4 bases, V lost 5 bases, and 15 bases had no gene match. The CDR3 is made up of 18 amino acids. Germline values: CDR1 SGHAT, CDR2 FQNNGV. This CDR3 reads CASSPRPGTGYGYNEQFF. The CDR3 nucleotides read TGTGCCAGCAGCCCCCGTCCCGGGACAGGGTACGGATACAATGAGCAGTTCTTC.

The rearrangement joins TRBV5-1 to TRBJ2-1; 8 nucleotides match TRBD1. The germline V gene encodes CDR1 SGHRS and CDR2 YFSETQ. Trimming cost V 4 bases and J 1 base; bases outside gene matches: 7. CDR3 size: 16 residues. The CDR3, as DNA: TGCGCCAGCAGCCCATCGGACAGGGCATCCTACAATGAGCAGTTCTTC. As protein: CASSPSDRASYNEQFF.

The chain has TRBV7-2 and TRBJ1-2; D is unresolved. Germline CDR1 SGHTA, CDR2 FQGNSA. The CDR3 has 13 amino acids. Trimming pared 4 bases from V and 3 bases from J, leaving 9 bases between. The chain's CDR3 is CASSSPRDYGYTF. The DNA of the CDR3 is TGTGCCAGCAGCTCCCCGAGGGACTATGGCTACACCTTC. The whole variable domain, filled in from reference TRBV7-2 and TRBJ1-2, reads GAGVSQSPSNKVTEKGKDVELRCDPISGHTALYWYRQSLGQGLEFLIYFQGNSAPDKSGLPSDRFSAERTGGSVSTLTIQRTQQEDSAVYLCASSSPRDYGYTFGSGTRLTVV.

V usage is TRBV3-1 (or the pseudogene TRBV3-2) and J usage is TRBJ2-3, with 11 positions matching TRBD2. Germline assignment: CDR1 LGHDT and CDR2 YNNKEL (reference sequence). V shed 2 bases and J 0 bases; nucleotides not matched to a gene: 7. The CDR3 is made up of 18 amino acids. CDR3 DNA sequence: TGTGCCAGCAGCCAACCTAGCGGGAGGTATCTCAGCACAGATACGCAGTATTTT. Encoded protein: CASSQPSGRYLSTDTQYF.

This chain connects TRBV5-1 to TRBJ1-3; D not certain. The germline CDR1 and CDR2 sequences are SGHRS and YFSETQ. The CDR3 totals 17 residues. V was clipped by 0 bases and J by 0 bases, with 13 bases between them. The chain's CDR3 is CASSLGYEGNSGNTIYF. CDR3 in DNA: TGCGCCAGCAGCTTGGGCTACGAGGGAAACTCTGGAAACACCATATATTTT.

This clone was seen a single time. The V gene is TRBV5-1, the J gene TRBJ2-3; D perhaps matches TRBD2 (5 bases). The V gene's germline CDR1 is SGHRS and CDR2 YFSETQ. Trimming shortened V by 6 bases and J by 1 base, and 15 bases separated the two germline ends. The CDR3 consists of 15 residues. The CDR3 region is CASIRDVVGTDTQYF. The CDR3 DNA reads TGCGCCAGCATACGGGATGTTGTTGGCACAGATACGCAGTATTTT.

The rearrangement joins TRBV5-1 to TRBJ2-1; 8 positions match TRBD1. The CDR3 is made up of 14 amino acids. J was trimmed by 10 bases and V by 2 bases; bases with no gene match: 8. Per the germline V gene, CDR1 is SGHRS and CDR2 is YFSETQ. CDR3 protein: CASSLRTGRREQFF. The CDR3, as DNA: TGCGCCAGCAGCTTACGGACAGGGCGGCGAGAGCAGTTCTTC. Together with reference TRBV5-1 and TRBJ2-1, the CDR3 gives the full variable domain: KAGVTQTPRYLIKTRGQQVTLSCSPISGHRSVSWYQQTPGQGLQFLFEYFSETQRNKGNFPGRFSGRQFSNSRSEMNVSTLELGDSALYLCASSLRTGRREQFFGPGTRLTVL.

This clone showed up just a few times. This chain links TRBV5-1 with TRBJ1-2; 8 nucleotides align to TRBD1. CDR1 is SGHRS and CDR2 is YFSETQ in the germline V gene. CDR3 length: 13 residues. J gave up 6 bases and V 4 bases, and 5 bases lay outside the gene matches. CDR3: CASSPNRGDGYTF. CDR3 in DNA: TGCGCCAGCAGCCCTAACAGGGGGGATGGCTACACCTTC.

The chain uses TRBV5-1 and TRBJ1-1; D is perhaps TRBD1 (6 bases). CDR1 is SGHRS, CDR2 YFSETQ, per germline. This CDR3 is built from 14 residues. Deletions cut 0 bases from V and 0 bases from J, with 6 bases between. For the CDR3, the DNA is TGCGCCAGCAGCTTGGACAGGGTGAACACTGAAGCTTTCTTT. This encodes CASSLDRVNTEAFF.

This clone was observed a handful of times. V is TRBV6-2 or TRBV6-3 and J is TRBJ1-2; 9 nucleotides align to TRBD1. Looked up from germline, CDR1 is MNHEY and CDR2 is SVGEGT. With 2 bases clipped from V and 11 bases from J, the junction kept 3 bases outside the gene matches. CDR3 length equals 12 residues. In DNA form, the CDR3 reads TGTGCCAGCAGTTACGCGGACAGGGGTTACACCTTC. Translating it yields CASSYADRGYTF.

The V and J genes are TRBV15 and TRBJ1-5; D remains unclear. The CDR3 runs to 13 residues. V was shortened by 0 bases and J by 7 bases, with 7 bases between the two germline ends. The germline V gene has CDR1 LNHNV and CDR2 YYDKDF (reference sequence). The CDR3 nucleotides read TGTGCCACCAGCAGAGAGCGGAGGCAGCCCCAGCATTTT. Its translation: CATSRERRQPQHF.

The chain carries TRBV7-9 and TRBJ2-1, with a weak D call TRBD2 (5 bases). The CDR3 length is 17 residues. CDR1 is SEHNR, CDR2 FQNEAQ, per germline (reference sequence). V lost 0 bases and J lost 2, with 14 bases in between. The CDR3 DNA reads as TGTGCCAGCAGCTTAGCAACGATCGGGGATACCTACAATGAGCAGTTCTTC. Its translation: CASSLATIGDTYNEQFF.

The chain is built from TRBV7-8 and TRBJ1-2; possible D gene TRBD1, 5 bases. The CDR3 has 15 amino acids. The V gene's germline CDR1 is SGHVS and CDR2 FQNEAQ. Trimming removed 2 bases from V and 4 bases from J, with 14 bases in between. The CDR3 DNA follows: TGTGCCAGCAGCTTAACCCGCCAGGGACTCTATGGCTACACCTTC. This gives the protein CASSLTRQGLYGYTF.

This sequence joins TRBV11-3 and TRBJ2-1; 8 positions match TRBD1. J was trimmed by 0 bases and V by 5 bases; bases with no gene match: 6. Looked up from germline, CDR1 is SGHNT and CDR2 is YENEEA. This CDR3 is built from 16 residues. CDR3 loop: CASSPRDRGSYNEQFF. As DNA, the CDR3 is TGTGCCAGCAGCCCTCGAGACAGGGGCTCCTACAATGAGCAGTTCTTC.

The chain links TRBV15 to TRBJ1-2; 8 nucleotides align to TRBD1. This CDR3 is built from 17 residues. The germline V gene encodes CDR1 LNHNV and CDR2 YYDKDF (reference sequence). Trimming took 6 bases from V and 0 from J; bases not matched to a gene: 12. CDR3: CATRGGQETKSNYGYTF. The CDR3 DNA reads TGTGCCACCAGGGGGGGACAGGAAACTAAGTCTAACTATGGCTACACCTTC.

DNA for the CDR3: TGCAGCGTTGAGTACAGGGGGGCCTACGAGCAGTACTTC. Protein sequence: CSVEYRGAYEQYF. The chain is built from TRBV29-1 and TRBJ2-7; 8 nucleotides agree with TRBD1. With V trimmed by 3 bases and J by 2 bases, 3 bases remained unmatched. Germline V gene lookup returns CDR1 SQVTM and CDR2 ANQGSEA. The CDR3 is 13 amino acids.

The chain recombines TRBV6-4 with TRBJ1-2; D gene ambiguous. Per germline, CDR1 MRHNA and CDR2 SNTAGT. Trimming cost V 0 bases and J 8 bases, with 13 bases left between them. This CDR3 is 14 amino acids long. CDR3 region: CASSDSMSGGGYTF. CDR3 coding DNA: TGTGCCAGCAGTGACTCGATGTCTGGCGGGGGCTACACCTTC.

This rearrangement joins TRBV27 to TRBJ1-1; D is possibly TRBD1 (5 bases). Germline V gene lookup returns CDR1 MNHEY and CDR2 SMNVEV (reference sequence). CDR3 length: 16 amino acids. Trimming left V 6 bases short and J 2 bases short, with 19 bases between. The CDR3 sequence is CASRLLADRENTEAFF. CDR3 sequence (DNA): TGTGCCAGCAGGTTGTTAGCAGACAGAGAAAACACTGAAGCTTTCTTT.

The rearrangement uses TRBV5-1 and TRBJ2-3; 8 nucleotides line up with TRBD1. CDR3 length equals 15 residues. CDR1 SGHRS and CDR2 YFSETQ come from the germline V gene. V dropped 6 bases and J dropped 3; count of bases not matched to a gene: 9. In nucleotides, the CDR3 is TGCGCCAGCAACTTTTTCGGACAGGGTACAGATACGCAGTATTTT. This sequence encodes CASNFFGQGTDTQYF.

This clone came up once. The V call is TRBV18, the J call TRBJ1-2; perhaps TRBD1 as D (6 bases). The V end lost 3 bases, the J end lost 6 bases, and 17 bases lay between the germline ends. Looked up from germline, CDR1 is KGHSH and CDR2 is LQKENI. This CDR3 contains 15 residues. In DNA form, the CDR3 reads TGTGCCAGCTCACCGAGCCCTGACAGGTTTGATGGCTACACCTTC. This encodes CASSPSPDRFDGYTF.